Reported below is one T cell receptor (beta chain). Antigen: not known. Profiled with immunoSEQ multiplex PCR; TCRdb holds only in-frame clones, not every one. Altogether some 16,000 clones are present, around 91% being singletons, with the ten largest covering 15% to 20%. The data were taken from a study of T cells in pancreatic ductal adenocarcinoma. Surgery without prior neoadjuvant therapy was the treatment of the selected pancreatic ductal adenocarcinoma patients. Overall study findings and caveats: Enrichment of CD45RO+ effector over naive T cells in tumors may bias clonality. Unique clonotypes were roughly 7.2-fold more numerous in blood than in tumor. Blood clonality (roughly 0.075) did not differ significantly from tumor (about 0.11). Results skew toward the minority of patients with early-stage disease.

This TCR was sampled from a human donor with pancreatic ductal adenocarcinoma. The sequenced sample was PBMCs.

This chain's CDR3 is CASSLPGTGGSHGYTF. CDR3 DNA sequence: TGTGCCAGCAGCCTTCCCGGGACAGGGGGGTCGCATGGCTACACCTTC. The chain is built from TRBV28 and TRBJ1-2, with TRBD1 matching over 11 bases. Looked up from germline, CDR1 is MDHEN and CDR2 is SYDVKM. V gave up 6 bases and J gave up 6 bases; unmatched junction bases: 12. This CDR3 region has 16 residues.